Presented here are 22 T cell receptor beta chains from one specimen sequenced in a study of blood T cell repertoires in COVID-19. Clones were read by immunoSEQ multiplex PCR, and TCRdb kept only the in-frame ones, dropping some. In the table there are roughly 300,000 clones, more than 75% of which are singletons. The sequenced material came from PBMCs or T cells enriched from blood (not recorded which). The receptors shown here come from a young woman who had recovered from COVID-19.

DNA of the CDR3: TGTGCCAGCAGCCCCCGGACAGGGTCAGGCTACACCTTC. This encodes CASSPRTGSGYTF. V gene TRBV14 combines with J gene TRBJ1-2, with TRBD1 matching over 8 bases. There are 13 residues in the CDR3. From germline, CDR1 is SGHDN and CDR2 FVKESK. V lost 4 bases to trimming and J lost 8 bases; unmatched junction nucleotides: 6.

This clone was detected once. The chain employs TRBV9 and TRBJ1-5; a possible D gene is TRBD1 (6 bases). Germline V gene sequence: CDR1 SGDLS, CDR2 YYNGEE. V lost 3 bases and J 3 bases, leaving 13 bases between the germline ends. CDR3 size: 15 residues. CDR3 sequence reads: CASSAGAGHNQPQHF. The CDR3 bases are TGTGCCAGCAGCGCAGGGGCAGGGCACAATCAGCCCCAGCATTTT. Based on the CDR3 plus reference TRBV9 and TRBJ1-5, the full variable domain is DSGVTQTPKHLITATGQRVTLRCSPRSGDLSVYWYQQSLDQGLQFLIQYYNGEERAKGNILERFSAQQFPDLHSELNLSSLELGDSALYFCASSAGAGHNQPQHFGDGTRLSIL.

The chain joins TRBV28 to TRBJ2-7; 9 bases line up with TRBD1. CDR3 length: 15 amino acids. Germline values: CDR1 MDHEN, CDR2 SYDVKM. Trimming cost V 6 bases and J 4 bases; bases outside gene matches: 10. The chain's CDR3 is CASSPSGTGKYEQYF. CDR3 coding DNA: TGTGCCAGCAGCCCATCCGGGACAGGGAAGTACGAGCAGTACTTC.

This rearrangement joins TRBV24-1 to TRBJ1-5; D perhaps matches TRBD1 (5 bases). CDR1 is KGHDR and CDR2 is SFDVKD in the germline V gene. V gave up 1 base and J gave up 5 bases, with 14 bases separating them. This CDR3 is 16 amino acids long. CDR3 sequence: CATSDFRVGGDQPQHF. The DNA for the CDR3 is TGTGCCACCAGTGATTTCAGGGTCGGGGGGGATCAGCCCCAGCATTTT.

The genes are TRBV7-3 and TRBJ2-1; 15 bases align to TRBD2. This CDR3 region has 16 residues. After removal of 5 bases from V and 7 bases from J, the junction contained 6 bases not matched to a gene. CDR1 and CDR2 (germline): SGHTA, FQGTGA. CDR3 DNA: TGTGCCAGCAGCCCCACTGGGACTAGCGGGAGGAATGAGCAGTTCTTC. Translated: CASSPTGTSGRNEQFF.

CDR3 region: CASSQIGLAGGISSYEQYF. CDR3 bases: TGTGCCAGCAGTCAGATAGGACTAGCGGGGGGGATAAGCTCCTACGAGCAGTACTTC. The chain uses TRBV6-6 and TRBJ2-7; 15 bases map to TRBD2. Germline values: CDR1 MNHNY, CDR2 SVGAGI (reference sequence). The V gene end was trimmed by 5 bases and the J gene end by 0 bases; junction bases not matched to a gene: 11. The CDR3 totals 19 residues.

The chain is built from TRBV5-1 and TRBJ2-3; 11 positions agree with TRBD2. CDR3 length equals 18 residues. Trimming took 4 bases from V and 0 from J; bases not matched to a gene: 10. Looked up from germline, CDR1 is SGHRS and CDR2 is YFSETQ. CDR3 protein: CASSLQKTSGSSTDTQYF. CDR3 nucleotide sequence: TGCGCCAGCAGCCTACAAAAAACTAGCGGGAGTAGCACAGATACGCAGTATTTT. Using reference TRBV5-1 and TRBJ2-3 for the parts outside the CDR3, the full variable domain is KAGVTQTPRYLIKTRGQQVTLSCSPISGHRSVSWYQQTPGQGLQFLFEYFSETQRNKGNFPGRFSGRQFSNSRSEMNVSTLELGDSALYLCASSLQKTSGSSTDTQYFGPGTRLTVL.

V and J are TRBV19 and TRBJ2-2, with D unclear. Germline V CDR1 and CDR2: LNHDA, SQIVND (reference sequence). The length of the CDR3 is 13 residues. Trimming shortened V by 7 bases and J by 4 bases, and 10 bases separated the two germline ends. The CDR3 here is CASKLVSTGELFF. The CDR3 coding sequence is TGTGCCAGTAAATTGGTTAGCACCGGGGAGCTGTTTTTT. Variable domain in full (rest from reference TRBV19 and TRBJ2-2): DGGITQSPKYLFRKEGQNVTLSCEQNLNHDAMYWYRQDPGQGLRLIYYSQIVNDFQKGDIAEGYSVSREKKESFPLTVTSAQKNPTAFYLCASKLVSTGELFFGEGSRLTVL.

CDR3 nucleotides: TGTGCCAGCAGCGACCGGAGGGGGCATTCTGGAAACACCATATATTTT. Translating gives CASSDRRGHSGNTIYF. The V and J genes are TRBV4-2 and TRBJ1-3, with 7 bases lining up with TRBD1. Germline V CDR1 and CDR2: LGHNA, YNFKEQ. This CDR3 region has 16 residues. J lost 1 base, V lost 5 bases, and 8 bases had no gene match.

V usage is TRBV6-4 and J usage is TRBJ2-3; 10 nucleotides match TRBD1. Losses at the gene ends were 0 bases for V and 4 bases for J; bases not matched to a gene: 10. The CDR3 covers 18 residues. The germline gives CDR1 MRHNA, CDR2 SNTAGT. The CDR3 region is CASSDSATGGFSADTQYF. As DNA, the CDR3 is TGTGCCAGCAGTGACTCAGCGACAGGGGGCTTTAGTGCAGATACGCAGTATTTT.

This clone was seen a few times. This chain uses TRBV27 with TRBJ2-1, with 8 bases identical to TRBD2. V gave up 5 bases and J gave up 9 bases; unmatched junction bases: 9. The CDR3 is 14 residues long. Per germline, CDR1 MNHEY and CDR2 SMNVEV (reference sequence). This CDR3 reads CASSLGTRRGEQFF. The CDR3 nucleotides are TGTGCCAGCAGTCTCGGGACTAGGAGAGGTGAGCAGTTCTTC.

This clone was recorded only once. The genes are TRBV11-2 and TRBJ1-2, with D possibly being TRBD1 (6 bases). Germline CDR1 SGHAT, CDR2 FQNNGV. The CDR3 has 13 amino acids. Trimming stripped 3 bases from V and 5 bases from J, with 10 bases between. Here the CDR3 reads CASSFGQRYGYTF. CDR3 sequence (DNA): TGTGCCAGCAGCTTTGGACAGCGTTATGGCTACACCTTC.

This clone was recorded once. The V call is TRBV29-1, the J call TRBJ2-7; 7 nucleotides align to TRBD1. Germline CDR1 and CDR2: SQVTM and ANQGSEA. This CDR3 is 14 amino acids long. J gave up 6 bases and V 4 bases, and 12 bases lay outside the gene matches. DNA for the CDR3: TGCAGCGTTGCATTAAGCACAGGGGAAGGCGAGCAGTACTTC. This translates into CSVALSTGEGEQYF.

The V gene is TRBV5-1, the J gene TRBJ2-1, with a tentative D call TRBD1 (5 bases). Germline V gene data show CDR1 as SGHRS and CDR2 as YFSETQ. This CDR3 is 15 amino acids long. Trimming removed 6 bases at V and 2 bases at J, with 15 bases between. DNA for the CDR3: TGCGCCAGCATCCTGGTGGCAGGGCCCTACAATGAGCAGTTCTTC. Protein: CASILVAGPYNEQFF.

The chain carries TRBV18 and TRBJ2-7, with a tentative D call TRBD2 (5 bases). Germline V CDR1 and CDR2: KGHSH, LQKENI. With 3 bases removed from V and 3 bases from J, the gap between germline ends came to 9 bases. CDR3 length: 13 amino acids. CDR3 in amino acids: CASSPPGDYEQYF. CDR3 coding DNA: TGTGCCAGCTCACCCCCCGGGGACTACGAGCAGTACTTC. Full variable domain (remainder filled in from reference TRBV18 and TRBJ2-7): NAGVMQNPRHLVRRRGQEARLRCSPMKGHSHVYWYRQLPEEGLKFMVYLQKENIIDESGMPKERFSAEFPKEGPSILRIQQVVRGDSAAYFCASSPPGDYEQYFGPGTRLTVT.

The chain is built from TRBV4-1 and TRBJ2-3, with D perhaps TRBD2 (5 bases). Germline V gives CDR1 MGHRA, CDR2 YSYEKL. This CDR3 comprises 14 residues. V was pared by 0 bases and J by 5 bases, with 9 bases between. CDR3: CASSQERAGDTQYF. CDR3 in DNA: TGCGCCAGCAGCCAAGAGCGGGCGGGAGATACGCAGTATTTT.

V usage is TRBV21-1 and J usage is TRBJ1-3. TRBV21-1 is deemed a pseudogene. The CDR3 covers 15 residues. This chain's CDR3 is CASSKGTVSGNTIYF. The DNA of the CDR3 is TGTGCCAGCAGCAAAGGAACGGTCTCTGGAAACACCATATATTTT.

This chain links TRBV10-3 with TRBJ1-4; perhaps TRBD1 as D (5 bases). V gave up 0 bases and J gave up 3 bases, with 8 bases separating them. This CDR3 comprises 15 residues. Germline V lookup: CDR1 ENHRY, CDR2 SYGVKD. CDR3 coding DNA: TGTGCCATCAGTGAGTCGAAAGGGGCTAATGAAAAACTGTTTTTT. Protein product: CAISESKGANEKLFF.

This clone appeared once. V gene TRBV18 combines with J gene TRBJ1-4; the match to TRBD1 covers 8 bases. Germline loops: CDR1 KGHSH, CDR2 LQKENI. Trimming cost V 3 bases and J 6 bases; bases outside gene matches: 3. This CDR3 has 14 residues. The CDR3 nucleotides are TGTGCCAGCTCACCGGGACAGGTGCATGAAAAACTGTTTTTT. It translates to CASSPGQVHEKLFF.

The chain recombines TRBV12-3 or TRBV12-4 with TRBJ1-1, with TRBD1 matching 7 bases. The CDR3 has 13 amino acids. V gave up 6 bases and J gave up 9 bases; unmatched junction bases: 10. CDR3 residues: CASSDRDSLKAFF. CDR3 DNA: TGTGCCAGCAGCGATAGGGACAGTTTAAAAGCTTTCTTT.

The rearrangement links TRBV27 to TRBJ2-7, with 7 nucleotides matching TRBD1. With V trimmed by 3 bases and J by 2 bases, 7 bases remained unmatched. In germline, CDR1 is MNHEY, CDR2 SMNVEV (reference sequence). The CDR3 has 15 residues. The DNA of the CDR3 is TGTGCCAGCAGTTTGTCGTCTGGGACAGCCTACGAGCAGTACTTC. It codes for CASSLSSGTAYEQYF.

This clone was counted a few times. V is TRBV19 and J is TRBJ2-7; the D gene is possibly TRBD1 (7 bases). V was shortened by 5 bases and J by 2 bases, with 13 bases between the two germline ends. CDR1 is LNHDA, CDR2 SQIVND, per germline (reference sequence). CDR3 size: 14 residues. The CDR3 loop reads CASSSQGGPYEQYF. In nucleotides, the CDR3 is TGTGCCAGTAGTTCGCAGGGGGGTCCCTACGAGCAGTACTTC.